This entry features one T cell receptor (beta chain) sequence. The antigen this receptor binds is unknown. The record has no base qualities; no much larger clone is one base away. To demonstrate the VDJtools post-analysis software, the study profiled TCR beta repertoires from the peripheral blood of about a dozen young patients with multiple sclerosis. The multiple sclerosis patients were children and adolescents ranging in age from roughly 6 to 15 years. The data stem from a study of post-analysis software for immune sequencing data (dated by TCRdb to about 2015). Broadly, across the study: Relapsing-remitting, secondary progressive and progressive-relapsing multiple sclerosis were recorded as disease courses, and subtype annotation was lacking for some patients. The patient repertoires were compared against approximately eleven previously published healthy control repertoires obtained from donors aged roughly 6 to 25 years. A subset of samples was prepared in parallel using single-end sample barcoding, then pooled and co-amplified after Illumina adapter ligation. Study-level results and caveats: Strong co-clustering of samples prepared in the same batch was shown by direct clustering with F measure, prompting a batch-effect correction. Patients showed significantly higher frequencies than controls for 4 or 5 TRBV segments, among them TRBV5-6, TRBV5-1 and TRBV20-1. The control group was slightly older than the multiple sclerosis patient group. Normalized Chao1 diversity was significantly lower in multiple sclerosis patients than controls, suggesting substantial peripheral T-cell clonal expansion.

Library preparation employed PCR. TCRdb shows the sequencer as Illumina HiSeq 2500. Unique molecular identifiers were incorporated into TCR beta cDNA libraries to reduce PCR and sequencing biases. Every 1 to 10 million input T cells yielded some 500,000 cDNA molecules, meaning each molecule approximated one T cell. The patient libraries were prepared and sequenced using the same protocol as the earlier healthy control dataset. Samples belonging to the same batch were prepared together, multiplexed and sequenced on a shared HiSeq lane. As for the authors' bioinformatics: Raw barcoded reads were processed with MIGEC, and single-read molecular identifier groups were discarded before consensus assembly and CDR3 extraction. VDJtools was used for post-analysis of the clonotype tables, and diversity was normalized by down-sampling every dataset to the size of the smallest sample. In repertoire overlap clustering, CDR3 amino acid sequences, but not nucleotide sequences, were matched to correct batch-related cross-sample contamination. TCRdb passed the public sequencing reads through fastp at Q25 and MiXCR, retaining productive beta sequences. Every distinct CDR3 protein forms one entry, paired with its most common genes and DNA. The V and J calls were not made by the authors but by TCRdb's processing. In this sample the table shows 600,000 to 700,000 distinct CDR3 sequences, roughly three fifths of which occur a single time. The ten largest clones capture about 11% of the sample.

Based on the germline V gene, the CDR1 and CDR2 sequences are MGHDK and SYGVNS. For this chain, trimming is 7 bases at the V end and 10 bases at the J end, and the number of junction bases without a gene match is 11. The CDR3 spans 14 residues, from the cysteine through the phenylalanine. The sequence is cut down to CDR3 DNA, 42 bases in frame from base 1. The sequence derives from a girl under 10 years old with multiple sclerosis. Sequencing used blood. The sequence joins TRBV25-1 to TRBJ1-1; TRBD1 aligns with 11 central bases. The CDR3 protein: CASTDGQGASRAFF. The nucleotide sequence is TGTGCCAGCACTGATGGACAGGGGGCATCTCGAGCTTTCTTT. Outside the CDR3, residues come from the reference TRBV25-1 and TRBJ1-1 proteins, so the full variable domain is: EADIYQTPRYLVIGTGKKITLECSQTMGHDKMYWYQQDPGMELHLIHYSYGVNSTEKGDLSSESTVSRIRTEHFPLTLESARPSHTSQYLCASTDGQGASRAFFGQGTRLTVV.